A single sample gave rise to the 29 T cell receptor beta chains below, sequenced in a study of T-cell memory formation after mild COVID-19. TCRdb reprocessed the 5' RACE reads with MiXCR, giving one entry per CDR3 protein. The table shows fewer than 650,000 distinct CDR3 sequences, with about 20% occurring only once. Input material: PBMCs or a T cell subset sorted from them (not recorded which). Receptor source: an adult woman who had mild COVID-19 (a few samples of this study predate the infection). Cell type and time point are not known.

The rearrangement joins TRBV9 to TRBJ2-1, with D perhaps TRBD1 (5 bases). The CDR3 length is 15 residues. V dropped 0 bases and J dropped 2 bases, with 9 bases sitting between them. CDR1 is SGDLS, CDR2 YYNGEE, per germline. This chain's CDR3 is CASSVAGIAYNEQFF. In DNA, the CDR3 is TGTGCCAGCAGCGTAGCAGGGATCGCCTACAATGAGCAGTTCTTC.

The CDR3 reads CASSLGGHQASYNSPLHF. CDR3 coding DNA: TGTGCCAGCAGTTTAGGGGGCCATCAGGCATCCTATAATTCACCCCTCCACTTT. This rearrangement joins TRBV12-3 or TRBV12-4 to TRBJ1-6; a weak D match, TRBD1 (5 bases). The CDR3 is 18 residues long. V lost 1 base and J 1 base, leaving 14 bases between the germline ends.

In its sample, this clonotype was seen a few times. This chain uses TRBV24-1 with TRBJ2-7; 7 bases agree with TRBD1. Looked up from germline, CDR1 is KGHDR and CDR2 is SFDVKD. The ends lost 4 bases at V and 0 bases at J; junction bases unmatched: 5. The CDR3 runs to 15 residues. This CDR3 reads CATSDSGTVSYEQYF. The CDR3 bases are TGTGCCACCAGTGACTCCGGGACAGTCTCCTACGAGCAGTACTTC.

In this sample, this clonotype turned up a few times. The rearrangement joins TRBV21-1 to TRBJ1-2. TRBV21-1 is noted as a pseudogene. The CDR3 consists of 16 residues. The CDR3: CASSKERARGTYGYTF. The CDR3 DNA reads as TGTGCCAGCAGCAAAGAGAGGGCCCGGGGAACTTATGGCTACACCTTC.

Many counts were recorded for this clonotype. J is TRBJ2-1 and V is TRBV7-8; TRBD2 matches 12 bases. Germline values: CDR1 SGHVS, CDR2 FQNEAQ. The V segment lost 7 bases and the J segment 9 bases; nucleotides outside the gene matches: 10. CDR3 length: 15 amino acids. CDR3 bases: TGTGCCAGCAAGGATCTAGCGGGGGGGCCGAGTGAGCAGTTCTTC. It translates to CASKDLAGGPSEQFF.

In its sample, this clonotype was seen a few times. The chain carries TRBV5-1 and TRBJ1-5; 7 bases match TRBD1. Germline CDR1 reads SGHRS; CDR2 reads YFSETQ. This CDR3 comprises 15 residues. V was clipped by 3 bases and J by 4 bases; unmatched bases: 7. CDR3: CASSSEGQQNQPQHF. In nucleotides, the CDR3 is TGCGCCAGCAGCTCGGAGGGACAGCAGAATCAGCCCCAGCATTTT.

The chain is built from TRBV24-1 and TRBJ2-3; the D gene could be TRBD1 or TRBD2 (5 bases each). This CDR3 region has 14 residues. Per germline, CDR1 KGHDR and CDR2 SFDVKD. Between the trimmed V and J ends, which lost 9 bases and 2 bases, there was a span of 14 bases. Here the CDR3 DNA reads TGTGCCACCTCGGGGCGGGCAATCACAGATACGCAGTATTTT. As protein: CATSGRAITDTQYF.

The chain has TRBV20-1 and TRBJ1-6; D might be TRBD1 (5 bases). Trimming cost V 3 bases and J 8 bases, with 11 bases left between them. CDR3 size: 13 residues. Germline V gene lookup returns CDR1 DFQATT and CDR2 SNEGSKA (reference sequence). CDR3 nucleotides: TGCAGTGCTAGTGGAGACAGAGATTCACCCCTCCACTTT. This translates into CSASGDRDSPLHF.

This clonotype was recorded at least ten times. CDR3 DNA: TGTGCCAGCAGCCAGGACCGACTAGCCCGAGCGGCGGCAGATACGCAGTATTTT. This encodes CASSQDRLARAAADTQYF. The chain carries TRBV4-2 and TRBJ2-3; 7 bases map to TRBD2. CDR1 and CDR2 from the germline V gene are LGHNA and YNFKEQ. The CDR3 is made up of 18 amino acids. V shed 3 bases and J 4 bases; nucleotides not matched to a gene: 16.

V usage is TRBV27 and J usage is TRBJ2-3, with 10 positions matching TRBD2. The CDR3 has 15 residues. With 4 bases clipped from V and 5 bases from J, the junction kept 6 bases outside the gene matches. Germline CDR1 MNHEY, CDR2 SMNVEV (reference sequence). The CDR3 DNA follows: TGTGCCAGCAGTTACACTAGCGGGATCCGAGATACGCAGTATTTT. Translated, it gives CASSYTSGIRDTQYF.

The rearrangement uses TRBV20-1 and TRBJ1-2; TRBD1 might be the D (6 bases). V lost 4 bases and J 5 bases, leaving 8 bases between the germline ends. CDR1 and CDR2 (germline): DFQATT, SNEGSKA (reference sequence). This CDR3 has 11 residues. Here the CDR3 DNA reads TGCAGTGCTAAACAGGGTTATGGCTACACCTTC. Amino acids: CSAKQGYGYTF.

This chain's CDR3 is CSARPYLGQGHPTDTQYF. For the CDR3, the DNA is TGCAGTGCTAGACCCTACCTGGGACAGGGACACCCCACAGATACGCAGTATTTT. V and J are TRBV20-1 and TRBJ2-3, with 9 nucleotides matching TRBD1. Trimming removed 2 bases from V and 2 bases from J; junction bases left unmatched: 14. The CDR3 has 18 amino acids. Germline CDR1 reads DFQATT; CDR2 reads SNEGSKA (reference sequence).

Only a few counts were recorded for this clonotype. The chain has TRBV20-1 and TRBJ1-1, with unresolved D. V was clipped by 3 bases and J by 5 bases, with 13 bases between them. The CDR3 totals 13 residues. Germline V gene lookup returns CDR1 DFQATT and CDR2 SNEGSKA (reference sequence). The CDR3 DNA is TGCAGTGCTAGTTTAATCCAGGTGACTGAAGCTTTCTTT. It is translated as CSASLIQVTEAFF.

This clonotype was detected only a few times. This chain connects TRBV7-8 to TRBJ1-3; a weak D match, TRBD1 (6 bases). Germline CDR1 is SGHVS and CDR2 is FQNEAQ. With 4 bases removed from V and 1 base from J, the gap between germline ends came to 14 bases. The CDR3 consists of 16 residues. CDR3 loop: CASSSHVTGSGNTIYF. CDR3 nucleotides: TGTGCCAGCAGCTCGCACGTAACAGGGTCTGGAAACACCATATATTTT. Full variable domain (outside the CDR3, taken from reference TRBV7-8 and TRBJ1-3): GAGVSQSPRYKVAKRGQDVALRCDPISGHVSLFWYQQALGQGPEFLTYFQNEAQLDKSGLPSDRFFAERPEGSVSTLKIQRTQQEDSAVYLCASSSHVTGSGNTIYFGEGSWLTVV.

The chain is built from TRBV6-1 and TRBJ2-7; TRBD2 matches 8 bases. V lost 4 bases, J lost 6 bases, and 5 bases stayed unmatched. This CDR3 has 13 amino acids. Germline V gene sequence: CDR1 MNHNS, CDR2 SASEGT. The CDR3 sequence: CASSGRGAAEQYF. CDR3 coding DNA: TGTGCCAGCAGTGGGCGGGGGGCTGCCGAGCAGTACTTC.

The chain combines TRBV7-6 with TRBJ2-5; 7 nucleotides agree with TRBD2. V lost 6 bases, J lost 9 bases, and 1 base stayed unmatched. The length of the CDR3 is 10 residues. CDR1 SGHVS and CDR2 FNYEAQ come from the germline V gene. The CDR3: CASSGGAQYF. CDR3 sequence (DNA): TGTGCCAGCAGTGGGGGGGCCCAGTACTTC.

The chain has TRBV7-8 and TRBJ1-2, with a tentative D call TRBD1 (5 bases). In germline, CDR1 is SGHVS, CDR2 FQNEAQ. The CDR3 totals 15 residues. The V end lost 3 bases, the J end lost 8 bases, and 19 bases lay between the germline ends. CDR3 in amino acids: CASSLGPPGSGGYTF. For the CDR3, the DNA is TGTGCCAGCAGCTTGGGCCCCCCAGGGTCCGGCGGCTACACCTTC.

The chain combines TRBV11-2 with TRBJ2-5, with 8 bases aligning to TRBD1. The CDR3 loop spans 14 amino acids. The V gene's germline CDR1 is SGHAT and CDR2 FQNNGV. With 8 bases clipped from V and 4 bases from J, the junction kept 9 bases outside the gene matches. CDR3 loop: CASGTLQGGETQYF. The CDR3 DNA is TGTGCCAGCGGGACCTTACAGGGGGGAGAGACCCAGTACTTC.

CDR3 in amino acids: CASRLPRKSYLLLHF. In DNA form, the CDR3 reads TGTGCCAGCAGGCTCCCTAGGAAATCGTATTTACTGCTCCACTTT. The chain recombines TRBV2 with TRBJ1-6; unclear D gene. V was trimmed by 6 bases and J by 16 bases, leaving 25 bases between them. Germline values: CDR1 SNHLY, CDR2 FYNNEI. CDR3 size: 15 residues.

This clonotype was picked up a small number of times. The DNA of the CDR3 is TGTGCCAGCAGCTTAGATCTAGCGGGAGTGGAGAATGAGCAGTTCTTC. Translating gives CASSLDLAGVENEQFF. This chain uses TRBV7-2 with TRBJ2-1, with 10 nucleotides matching TRBD2. CDR1 and CDR2 (germline): SGHTA, FQGNSA. CDR3 length equals 16 residues. The junction had 7 bases not matched to a gene; V was cut back by 1 base and J by 7 bases.

This clonotype has just a few counts. The chain carries TRBV3-1 and TRBJ2-7; TRBD1 agrees at 9 bases. Trimming cost V 1 base and J 4 bases; bases outside gene matches: 5. CDR1 is LGHDT, CDR2 YNNKEL, per germline (reference sequence). CDR3 length equals 15 residues. The CDR3: CASSQAWDRAYEQYF. CDR3 sequence (DNA): TGTGCCAGCAGCCAAGCCTGGGACAGGGCGTACGAGCAGTACTTC.

The chain recombines TRBV25-1 with TRBJ1-2, with D hard to call. Trimming took 3 bases from V and 1 from J, leaving 3 bases between them. Germline CDR1 is MGHDK and CDR2 is SYGVNS. There are 12 residues in the CDR3. The CDR3 DNA follows: TGTGCCAGCAGTGACAATAACTATGGCTACACCTTC. Protein sequence: CASSDNNYGYTF.

In its sample, this clonotype was seen a few times. The CDR3, as DNA: TGTGCCAGCAGCCCCCGACTGCCCCCGGATACGCAGTATTTT. Translating it yields CASSPRLPPDTQYF. V and J are TRBV14 and TRBJ2-3; D remains ambiguous. Trimming removed 4 bases at V and 6 bases at J, with 14 bases between. The CDR3 contains 14 residues. In germline, CDR1 is SGHDN, CDR2 FVKESK.

This clonotype turned up a few times. The genes are TRBV24-1 and TRBJ2-1, with 8 bases aligning to TRBD2. This CDR3 comprises 15 residues. Trimming at V came to 5 bases and at J to 4 bases, leaving 6 bases not matched to a gene. Germline V lookup: CDR1 KGHDR, CDR2 SFDVKD. CDR3 nucleotide sequence: TGTGCCACCAGTGTGTTGGCGGGAGGTTACAATGAGCAGTTCTTC. As protein: CATSVLAGGYNEQFF.

This clonotype was seen just once. The chain recombines TRBV19 with TRBJ1-2; the match to TRBD1 covers 8 bases. The V gene's germline CDR1 is LNHDA and CDR2 SQIVND (reference sequence). The V segment lost 5 bases and the J segment 0 bases; nucleotides outside the gene matches: 5. The CDR3 runs to 15 residues. Here the CDR3 DNA reads TGTGCCAGTAGTGTCTACAGGGGGACTAACTATGGCTACACCTTC. Translating gives CASSVYRGTNYGYTF.

This clonotype was counted only a few times. V is TRBV12-3 or TRBV12-4 and J is TRBJ1-4; D is possibly TRBD1 (5 bases). Trimming shortened V by 1 base and J by 2 bases, and 8 bases separated the two germline ends. The CDR3 consists of 15 residues. The CDR3 here is CASSLGGITNEKLFF. The CDR3 coding sequence is TGTGCCAGCAGTTTAGGGGGCATCACTAATGAAAAACTGTTTTTT.

The chain combines TRBV20-1 with TRBJ1-1; D perhaps matches TRBD1 (5 bases). CDR1 and CDR2 (germline): DFQATT, SNEGSKA (reference sequence). This CDR3 comprises 15 residues. Trimming pared 4 bases from V and 1 base from J, leaving 16 bases between. For the CDR3, the DNA is TGCAGTGCTAACCGTGAGTCGAGGGGGAACACTGAAGCTTTCTTT. It is translated as CSANRESRGNTEAFF.

This clonotype was observed a handful of times. The chain recombines TRBV7-2 with TRBJ2-3; the match to TRBD2 covers 9 bases. Germline lookup yields CDR1 SGHTA and CDR2 FQGNSA. V trimming: 2 bases; J trimming: 3 bases; junction bases outside the gene matches: 12. The CDR3 contains 18 residues. The CDR3 nucleotides read TGTGCCAGCAGCTTAAGGGCGTGGGCGGGAGGGCCGACAGATACGCAGTATTTT. Its protein product is CASSLRAWAGGPTDTQYF.

This clonotype has at least ten counts. The V and J genes are TRBV15 and TRBJ2-7, with 9 bases identical to TRBD1. CDR3 length: 14 amino acids. J was trimmed by 6 bases and V by 3 bases; bases with no gene match: 6. Per the germline V gene, CDR1 is LNHNV and CDR2 is YYDKDF (reference sequence). Written as DNA, the CDR3 is TGTGCCACCAGCAGCCGGGACAGGGTGTTCGAGCAGTACTTC. Protein sequence: CATSSRDRVFEQYF. The full variable domain, in which reference TRBV15 and TRBJ2-7 provide the parts outside the CDR3, is DAMVIQNPRYQVTQFGKPVTLSCSQTLNHNVMYWYQQKSSQAPKLLFHYYDKDFNNEADTPDNFQSRRPNTSFCFLDIRSPGLGDTAMYLCATSSRDRVFEQYFGPGTRLTVT.